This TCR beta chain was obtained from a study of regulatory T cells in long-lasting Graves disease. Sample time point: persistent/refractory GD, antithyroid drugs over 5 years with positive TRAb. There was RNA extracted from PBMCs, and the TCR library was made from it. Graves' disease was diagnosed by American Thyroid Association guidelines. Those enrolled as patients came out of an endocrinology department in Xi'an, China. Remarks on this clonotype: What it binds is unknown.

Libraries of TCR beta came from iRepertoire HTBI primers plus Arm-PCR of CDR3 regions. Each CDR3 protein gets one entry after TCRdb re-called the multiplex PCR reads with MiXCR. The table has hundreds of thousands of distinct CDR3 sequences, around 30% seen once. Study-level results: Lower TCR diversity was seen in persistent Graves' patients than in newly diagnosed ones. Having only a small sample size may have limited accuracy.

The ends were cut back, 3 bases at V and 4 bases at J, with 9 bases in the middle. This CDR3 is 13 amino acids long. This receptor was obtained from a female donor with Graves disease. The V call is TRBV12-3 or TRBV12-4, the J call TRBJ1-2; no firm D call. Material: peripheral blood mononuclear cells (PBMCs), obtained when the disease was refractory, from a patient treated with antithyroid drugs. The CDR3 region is CASSFGEGYGYTF. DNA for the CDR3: TGTGCCAGCAGTTTCGGGGAGGGCTATGGCTACACCTTC.